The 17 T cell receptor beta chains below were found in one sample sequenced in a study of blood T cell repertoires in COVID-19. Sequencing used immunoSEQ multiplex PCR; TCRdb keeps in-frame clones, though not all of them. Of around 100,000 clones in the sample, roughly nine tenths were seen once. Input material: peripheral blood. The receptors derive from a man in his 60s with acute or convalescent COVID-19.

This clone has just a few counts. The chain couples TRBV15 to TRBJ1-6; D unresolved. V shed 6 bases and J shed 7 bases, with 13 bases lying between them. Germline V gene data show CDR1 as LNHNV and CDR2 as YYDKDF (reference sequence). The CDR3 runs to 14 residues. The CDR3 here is CATRVRVGNSPLHF. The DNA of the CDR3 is TGTGCCACCAGGGTGAGGGTAGGGAATTCACCCCTCCACTTT.

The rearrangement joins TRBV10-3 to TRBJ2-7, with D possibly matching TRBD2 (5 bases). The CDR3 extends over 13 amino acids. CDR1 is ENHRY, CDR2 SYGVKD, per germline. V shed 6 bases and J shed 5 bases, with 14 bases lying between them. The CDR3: CAIRLSQRDEQYF. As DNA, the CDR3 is TGTGCCATCAGGTTGTCTCAGAGGGACGAGCAGTACTTC.

The CDR3 region is CAWSRASGVYQETQYF. DNA of the CDR3: TGTGCCTGGAGCCGAGCTAGCGGAGTGTACCAAGAGACCCAGTACTTC. The rearrangement links TRBV30 to TRBJ2-5; 7 nucleotides align to TRBD2. This CDR3 has 16 residues. CDR1 and CDR2 from the germline V gene are GTSNPN and SVGIG (reference sequence). The ends lost 3 bases at V and 0 bases at J; junction bases unmatched: 10.

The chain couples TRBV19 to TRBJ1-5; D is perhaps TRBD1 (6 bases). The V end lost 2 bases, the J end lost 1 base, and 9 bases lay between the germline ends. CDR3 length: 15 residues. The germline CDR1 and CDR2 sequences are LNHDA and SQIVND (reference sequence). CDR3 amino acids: CASSITGLSNQPQHF. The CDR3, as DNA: TGTGCCAGTAGTATAACAGGGTTGAGCAATCAGCCCCAGCATTTT.

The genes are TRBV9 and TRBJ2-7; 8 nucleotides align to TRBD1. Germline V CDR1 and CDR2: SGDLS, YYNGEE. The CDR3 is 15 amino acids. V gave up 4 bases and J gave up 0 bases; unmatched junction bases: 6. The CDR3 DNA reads TGTGCCAGCAGCCCCAGACAGGGGTCCTCCTACGAGCAGTACTTC. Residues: CASSPRQGSSYEQYF.

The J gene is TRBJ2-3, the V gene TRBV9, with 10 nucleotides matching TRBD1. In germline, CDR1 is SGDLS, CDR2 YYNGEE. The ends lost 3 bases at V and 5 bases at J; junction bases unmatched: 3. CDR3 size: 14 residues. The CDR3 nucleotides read TGTGCCAGCAGCGGACAGGGGGCGCGAGATACGCAGTATTTT. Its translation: CASSGQGARDTQYF.

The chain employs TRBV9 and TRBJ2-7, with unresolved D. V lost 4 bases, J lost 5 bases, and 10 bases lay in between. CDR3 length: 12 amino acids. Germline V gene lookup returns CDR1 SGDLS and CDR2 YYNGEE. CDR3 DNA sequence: TGTGCCAGCAGCTCCGACTCTAACGAGCAGTACTTC. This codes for CASSSDSNEQYF.

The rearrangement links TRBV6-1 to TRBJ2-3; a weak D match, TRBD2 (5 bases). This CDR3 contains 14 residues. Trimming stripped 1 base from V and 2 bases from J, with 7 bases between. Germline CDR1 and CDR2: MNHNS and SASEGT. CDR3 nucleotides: TGTGCCAGCAGTGAAGGGACTTCCACAGATACGCAGTATTTT. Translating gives CASSEGTSTDTQYF.

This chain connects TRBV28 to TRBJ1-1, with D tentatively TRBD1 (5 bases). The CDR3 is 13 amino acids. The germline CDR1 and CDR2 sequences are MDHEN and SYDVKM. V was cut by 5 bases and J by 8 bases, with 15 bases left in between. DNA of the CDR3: TGTGCCAGCAGTGGGGGGGGAGGGATGGAAGCTTTCTTT. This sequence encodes CASSGGGGMEAFF.

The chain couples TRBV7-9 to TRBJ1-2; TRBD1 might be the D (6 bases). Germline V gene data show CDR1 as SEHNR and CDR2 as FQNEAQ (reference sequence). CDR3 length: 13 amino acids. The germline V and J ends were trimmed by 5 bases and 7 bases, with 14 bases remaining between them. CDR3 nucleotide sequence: TGTGCCAGCAGCCCGACGACAGGCATTGGCTACACCTTC. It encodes CASSPTTGIGYTF.

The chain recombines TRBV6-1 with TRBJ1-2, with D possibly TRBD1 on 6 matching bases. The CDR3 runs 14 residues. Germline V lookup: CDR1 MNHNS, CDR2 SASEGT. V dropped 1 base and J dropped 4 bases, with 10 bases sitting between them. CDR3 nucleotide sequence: TGTGCCAGCAGTGAAGTGTCCAGGGGCTATGGCTACACCTTC. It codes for CASSEVSRGYGYTF.

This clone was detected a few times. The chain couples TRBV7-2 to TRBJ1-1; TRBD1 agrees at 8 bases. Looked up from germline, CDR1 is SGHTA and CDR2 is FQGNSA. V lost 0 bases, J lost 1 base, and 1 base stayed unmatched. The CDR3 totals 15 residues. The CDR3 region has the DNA TGTGCCAGCAGCTTAGCAGGGACAGGGAACACTGAAGCTTTCTTT. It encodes CASSLAGTGNTEAFF.

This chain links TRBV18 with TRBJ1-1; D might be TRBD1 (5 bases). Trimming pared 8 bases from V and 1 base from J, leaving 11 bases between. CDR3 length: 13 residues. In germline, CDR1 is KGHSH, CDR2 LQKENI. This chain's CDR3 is CASHSDRNTEAFF. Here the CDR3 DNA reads TGTGCCAGCCACAGCGACAGGAACACTGAAGCTTTCTTT.

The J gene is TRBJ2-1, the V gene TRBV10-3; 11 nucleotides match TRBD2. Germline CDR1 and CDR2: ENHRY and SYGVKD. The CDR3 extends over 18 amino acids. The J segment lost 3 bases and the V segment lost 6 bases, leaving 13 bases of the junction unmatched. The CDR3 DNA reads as TGTGCCATCAGCTTAACTAGCGGGAGATCGCGGAGCTACAATGAGCAGTTCTTC. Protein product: CAISLTSGRSRSYNEQFF.

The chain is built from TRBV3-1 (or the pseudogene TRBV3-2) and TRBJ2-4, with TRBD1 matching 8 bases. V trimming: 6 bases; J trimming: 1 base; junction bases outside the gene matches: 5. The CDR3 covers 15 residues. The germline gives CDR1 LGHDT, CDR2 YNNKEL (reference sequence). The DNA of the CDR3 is TGTGCCAGCAGTCGAAGACAGGGGGCCAAAAACATTCAGTACTTC. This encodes CASSRRQGAKNIQYF.

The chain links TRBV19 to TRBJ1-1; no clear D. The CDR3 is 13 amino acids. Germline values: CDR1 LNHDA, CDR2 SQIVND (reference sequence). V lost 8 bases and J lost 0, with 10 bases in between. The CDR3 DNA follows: TGTGCCAGTGCTCAGCGCATGAACACTGAAGCTTTCTTT. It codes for CASAQRMNTEAFF.

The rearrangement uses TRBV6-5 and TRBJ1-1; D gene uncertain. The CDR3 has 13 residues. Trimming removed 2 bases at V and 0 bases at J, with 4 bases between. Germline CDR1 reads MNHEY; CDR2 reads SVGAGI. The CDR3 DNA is TGTGCCAGCAGTTACCGGGTGAACACTGAAGCTTTCTTT. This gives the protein CASSYRVNTEAFF.